This T cell receptor (beta chain) stems from a study of control samples from healthy donors and cancer patients. V lost 5 bases and J 4 bases, leaving 12 bases between the germline ends. CDR3 length: 14 amino acids. Germline CDR1 and CDR2: LNHDA and SQIVND (reference sequence). TCRdb's table, derived via immunoSEQ multiplex PCR, lists solely in-frame clones and lacks some. This sample has over 150,000 clones, with 80% to 95% found just once. The sequenced sample was blood. This TCR was sampled from a man aged 18 to 29 in good health. The gene calls are TRBV19 and TRBJ1-5, with TRBD1 as a possible D gene (6 bases). Here the CDR3 DNA reads TGTGCCAGTAGTCCAGGACAGCTAAATCAGCCCCAGCATTTT. Protein product: CASSPGQLNQPQHF.